This T cell receptor beta chain appears in the sequencing data of a study of a mutant IDH1 vaccine in newly diagnosed glioma. About the study: Radiotherapy, temozolomide, or both had been given previously, and both were given to most.

Specified time point: week 47, end of study. The vaccine gave 300 ug of a 20-mer mutant IDH1 peptide subcutaneously per dose. Study observations and caveats: Vaccine-induced immune responses occurred in less than 95% of patients. No link was apparently found between pseudoprogression and changes in top peripheral T cell clonotypes.

The CDR3 spans 16 residues. V was pared by 0 bases and J by 4 bases, with 15 bases between. The V gene's germline CDR1 is SGHVS and CDR2 FQNEAQ. With regard to this clone: The antigen remains undetermined.

The data were produced by immunoSEQ multiplex PCR, yet TCRdb's version contains in-frame clones alone and is incomplete. In the table there are fewer than 55,000 clones, less than 65% of which are singletons. The material sequenced was peripheral blood mononuclear cells (PBMCs), taken from a glioma patient whose treatment included an IDH1 peptide vaccine. This receptor was taken from a man aged 35 to 55 with glioma. Some clones in this sample may be carry-over from other donors' samples. This chain connects TRBV7-8 to TRBJ2-5; D assignment may be TRBD1 or TRBD2 (6 bases each). CDR3 residues: CASSLAGAGEAETQYF. DNA for the CDR3: TGTGCCAGCAGCTTAGCGGGGGCAGGGGAGGCAGAGACCCAGTACTTC. The variable domain in full, with the rest retrieved from reference TRBV7-8 and TRBJ2-5, is GAGVSQSPRYKVAKRGQDVALRCDPISGHVSLFWYQQALGQGPEFLTYFQNEAQLDKSGLPSDRFFAERPEGSVSTLKIQRTQQEDSAVYLCASSLAGAGEAETQYFGPGTRLLVL.